These 17 T cell receptor beta chains originate from one sample sequenced in a study of technical replicates of blood from a handful of donors. The repertoire was sequenced with immunoSEQ multiplex PCR; TCRdb's copy has only in-frame clones and lacks some. The repertoire includes more than 65,000 clones, roughly 95% of them detected once, and 0.37% sits in the top ten. Sequenced input: T cells isolated from PBMCs. The source of these receptors is a human donor in good health.

The J gene is TRBJ2-5, the V gene TRBV11-3, with a tentative D call TRBD2 (5 bases). Germline V gives CDR1 SGHNT, CDR2 YENEEA. Between the trimmed V and J ends, which lost 0 bases and 6 bases, there was a span of 8 bases. The CDR3 is 13 amino acids. CDR3: CASSLELVQTQYF. In DNA, the CDR3 is TGTGCCAGCAGCTTAGAACTAGTGCAGACCCAGTACTTC.

The rearrangement uses TRBV7-2 and TRBJ2-3; D unclear. Trimming stripped 5 bases from V and 6 bases from J, with 9 bases between. CDR1 and CDR2 (germline): SGHTA, FQGNSA. The CDR3 runs 12 residues. The chain's CDR3 is CASSQNSDTQYF. DNA of the CDR3: TGTGCCAGCAGCCAAAACTCTGATACGCAGTATTTT. Variable domain in full (rest from reference TRBV7-2 and TRBJ2-3): GAGVSQSPSNKVTEKGKDVELRCDPISGHTALYWYRQSLGQGLEFLIYFQGNSAPDKSGLPSDRFSAERTGGSVSTLTIQRTQQEDSAVYLCASSQNSDTQYFGPGTRLTVL.

The chain is built from TRBV28 and TRBJ2-5, with 9 bases aligning to TRBD2. The CDR3 runs to 14 residues. CDR1 and CDR2 (germline): MDHEN, SYDVKM. J lost 5 bases, V lost 6 bases, and 7 bases had no gene match. DNA of the CDR3: TGTGCCAGCAGACCCCTAGCGGGACGGGAGACCCAGTACTTC. Protein product: CASRPLAGRETQYF.

This chain uses TRBV4-2 with TRBJ1-5; D unresolved. With 0 bases removed from V and 0 bases from J, the gap between germline ends came to 9 bases. Germline V gene lookup returns CDR1 LGHNA and CDR2 YNFKEQ. This CDR3 is built from 16 residues. CDR3 DNA sequence: TGTGCCAGCAGCCAAGATGTAGGAGATAGCAATCAGCCCCAGCATTTT. It codes for CASSQDVGDSNQPQHF.

The chain couples TRBV7-6 to TRBJ2-1, with 14 bases lining up with TRBD2. Germline CDR1 SGHVS, CDR2 FNYEAQ. The CDR3 runs 15 residues. V gave up 5 bases and J gave up 8 bases; unmatched junction bases: 5. This chain's CDR3 is CASSPRLAGGHEQFF. The CDR3 DNA follows: TGTGCCAGCAGCCCCCGACTAGCGGGAGGGCATGAGCAGTTCTTC.

V and J are TRBV11-2 and TRBJ2-7, with no clear D. Trimming removed 3 bases from V and 2 bases from J, with 8 bases in between. The germline gives CDR1 SGHAT, CDR2 FQNNGV. This CDR3 is built from 13 residues. In nucleotides, the CDR3 is TGTGCCAGCAGCTTCTTAGTTCCCTACGAGCAGTACTTC. Amino acids: CASSFLVPYEQYF.

The CDR3 coding sequence is TGCGCCAGCAGCCAAGACCCCTATCAGCCCCAGCATTTT. This encodes CASSQDPYQPQHF. This chain uses TRBV4-3 with TRBJ1-5; D gene uncertain. V was clipped by 0 bases and J by 5 bases, with 5 bases between them. The CDR3 contains 13 residues. Germline CDR1 is LGHNA and CDR2 is YSLEER.

The chain carries TRBV6-6 and TRBJ1-1, with a weak D call TRBD1 (5 bases). The length of the CDR3 is 14 residues. V lost 6 bases and J 1 base, leaving 12 bases between the germline ends. Germline lookup yields CDR1 MNHNY and CDR2 SVGAGI (reference sequence). The CDR3 DNA reads TGTGCCAGCAGACTGGACCAGGGGAACACTGAAGCTTTCTTT. Translating it yields CASRLDQGNTEAFF.

V and J are TRBV30 and TRBJ2-2; no firm D call. Germline V CDR1 and CDR2: GTSNPN, SVGIG (reference sequence). There are 14 residues in the CDR3. V was clipped by 0 bases and J by 8 bases, with 13 bases between them. In nucleotides, the CDR3 is TGTGCCTGGAGTGTAAGGTCCGTCGGGGGGGAGCTGTTTTTT. It codes for CAWSVRSVGGELFF.

The V call is TRBV7-6, the J call TRBJ2-3; 7 positions match TRBD2. V lost 5 bases, J lost 4 bases, and 12 bases stayed unmatched. The CDR3 is made up of 16 amino acids. The germline CDR1 and CDR2 sequences are SGHVS and FNYEAQ. CDR3 nucleotide sequence: TGTGCCAGCAGCCTTCCTCGCGCGGGAGAGGCAGATACGCAGTATTTT. Amino acids: CASSLPRAGEADTQYF.

Points on this clone: A much bigger clone sits one base away, suggesting this may be a read error. The chain uses TRBV14 and TRBJ2-3; TRBD2 matches at 7 bases. This CDR3 spans 14 amino acids. After removal of 4 bases from V and 0 bases from J, the junction contained 1 base not matched to a gene. The germline V gene has CDR1 SGHDN and CDR2 FVKESK. CDR3 region: CASSLSGSTDTQYF. In DNA form, the CDR3 reads TGTGCCAGCAGCCTTAGCGGGAGCACAGATACGCAGTATTTT.

The CDR3 region is CASSQSGTNEKLFF. CDR3 DNA sequence: TGTGCCAGTAGTCAATCGGGAACTAATGAAAAACTGTTTTTT. This chain joins TRBV19 and TRBJ1-4; D is unresolved. Deletions cut 5 bases from V and 1 base from J, with 8 bases between. The CDR3 length is 14 residues. Germline assignment: CDR1 LNHDA and CDR2 SQIVND (reference sequence).

The chain is built from TRBV13 and TRBJ1-4; 8 bases fit TRBD1. The ends lost 3 bases at V and 6 bases at J; junction bases unmatched: 3. Looked up from germline, CDR1 is PRHDT and CDR2 is FYEKMQ (reference sequence). The CDR3 contains 14 residues. CDR3 in amino acids: CASSLTGVHEKLFF. The CDR3 coding sequence is TGTGCCAGCAGCTTGACAGGGGTTCATGAAAAACTGTTTTTT.

The chain links TRBV2 to TRBJ1-1; tentatively, D is TRBD1 (5 bases). This CDR3 region has 13 residues. The germline V gene encodes CDR1 SNHLY and CDR2 FYNNEI. The germline V and J ends were trimmed by 7 bases and 6 bases, with 15 bases remaining between them. The CDR3 DNA is TGTGCCAGCACCCCAGGGCTTGGGTCTGAAGCTTTCTTT. Amino acids: CASTPGLGSEAFF.

The chain joins TRBV2 to TRBJ1-4, with 10 bases identical to TRBD1. The CDR3 spans 14 residues. Trimming at V came to 8 bases and at J to 8 bases, leaving 8 bases not matched to a gene. The V gene's germline CDR1 is SNHLY and CDR2 FYNNEI. The CDR3 sequence is CASGDRGLSEKLFF. The CDR3 DNA reads as TGTGCCAGCGGAGACAGGGGGCTTTCAGAAAAACTGTTTTTT.

V is TRBV11-2 and J is TRBJ2-7; no firm D call. V was shortened by 5 bases and J by 3 bases, with 5 bases between the two germline ends. The CDR3 is made up of 11 amino acids. Germline V gene sequence: CDR1 SGHAT, CDR2 FQNNGV. In DNA, the CDR3 is TGTGCCAGCAGCGTTCACTACGAGCAGTACTTC. As protein: CASSVHYEQYF.

This sequence joins TRBV28 and TRBJ1-5, with 7 bases aligning to TRBD1. CDR1 and CDR2 (germline): MDHEN, SYDVKM. The CDR3 is made up of 13 amino acids. V shed 6 bases and J 6 bases; nucleotides not matched to a gene: 5. The CDR3 coding sequence is TGTGCCAGCAGATGGACAGGTGGTCAGCCCCAGCATTTT. Its protein product is CASRWTGGQPQHF.